The T cell receptor beta chain described here comes from a study of blood T cell repertoires in COVID-19. Study information: In each case, the material was cDNA or gDNA derived from T cells, B-cell-depleted T cells, or PBMCs.

This clone was counted once. Clinical history reported by participants formed the basis on which cohorts were assigned. People in the exposed group encountered a COVID-19 case within 2 weeks before entering the study. Authors' data handling: Estimates of nucleated cell counts were drawn from the amplification of reference gene primers. Clones were sequenced by immunoSEQ multiplex PCR, and TCRdb holds only the in-frame ones, with some missing. D and trimming were read from the DNA, whereas the V and J calls and clone size are those reported in that table. The profile covers fewer than 250,000 clones, with under 90% appearing a single time and about 5.3% taken by the ten largest. CDR1 and CDR2 from the germline V gene are KGHDR and SFDVKD. The V end was cut by 9 bases, the J end by 7 bases, with 18 bases between. This CDR3 region has 15 residues.

Sequenced input: PBMCs or T cells enriched from blood (not recorded which). The V and J genes are TRBV24-1 and TRBJ1-6; D may be TRBD1 (6 bases). The TCR comes from a woman aged 45 to 65 who had been exposed to COVID-19. The CDR3 here is CATQVLHRANSPLHF. The DNA for the CDR3 is TGTGCCACCCAGGTCCTACACAGGGCCAATTCACCCCTCCACTTT.